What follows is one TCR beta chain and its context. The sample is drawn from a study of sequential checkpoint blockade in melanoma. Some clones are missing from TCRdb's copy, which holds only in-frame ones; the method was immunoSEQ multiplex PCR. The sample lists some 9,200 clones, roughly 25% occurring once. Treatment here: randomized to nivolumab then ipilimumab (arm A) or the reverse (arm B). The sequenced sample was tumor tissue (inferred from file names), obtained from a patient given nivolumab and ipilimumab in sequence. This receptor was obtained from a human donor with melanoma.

The CDR3 spells CASSEAAGIVLDSPLHF. Incomplete CDR3 DNA: TGTGCCAGCAGTGAAGCAGCCGGGATCGTGCTAGATTCACCCCTCCAC. This chain links TRBV6-1 with TRBJ1-6; no clear D gene. The read ends 1 residue shy of where the CDR3 ends; the end is completed using the germline J gene. The CDR3 consists of 17 residues. Per the germline V gene, CDR1 is MNHNS and CDR2 is SASEGT. V lost 0 bases and J lost 8, with 17 bases in between.